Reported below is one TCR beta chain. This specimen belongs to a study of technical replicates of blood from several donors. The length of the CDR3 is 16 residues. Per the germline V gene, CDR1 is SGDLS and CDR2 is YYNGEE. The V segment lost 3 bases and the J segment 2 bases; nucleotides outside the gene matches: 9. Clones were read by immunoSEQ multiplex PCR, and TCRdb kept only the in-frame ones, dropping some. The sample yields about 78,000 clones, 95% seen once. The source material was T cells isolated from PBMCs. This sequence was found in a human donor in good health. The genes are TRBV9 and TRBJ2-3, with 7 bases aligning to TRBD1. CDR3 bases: TGTGCCAGCAGCGCCCCGGGACAGCTTATCACAGATACGCAGTATTTT. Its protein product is CASSAPGQLITDTQYF.